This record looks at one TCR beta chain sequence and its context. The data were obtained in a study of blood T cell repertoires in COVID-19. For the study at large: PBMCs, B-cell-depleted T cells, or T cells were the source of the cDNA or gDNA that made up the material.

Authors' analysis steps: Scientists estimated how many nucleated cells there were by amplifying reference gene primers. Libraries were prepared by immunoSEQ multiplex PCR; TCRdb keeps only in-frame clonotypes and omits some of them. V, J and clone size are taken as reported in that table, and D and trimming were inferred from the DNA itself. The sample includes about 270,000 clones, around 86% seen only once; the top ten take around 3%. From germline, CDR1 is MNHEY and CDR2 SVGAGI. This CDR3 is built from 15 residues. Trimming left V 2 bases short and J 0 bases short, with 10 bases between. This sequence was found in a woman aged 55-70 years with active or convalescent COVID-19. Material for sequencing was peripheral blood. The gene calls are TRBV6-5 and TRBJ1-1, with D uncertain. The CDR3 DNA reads TGTGCCAGCAGTTACGGGCAGCCCTTGAACACTGAAGCTTTCTTT. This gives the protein CASSYGQPLNTEAFF.